These 2 T cell receptor beta chains were sequenced from one sample in a study of blood T cells in healthy people across ages. With a J-beta primer mix and a sample-barcoded 5' primer, a second PCR ran roughly 6 to 11 cycles. One entry per CDR3 protein results from TCRdb running MiXCR on the 5' RACE reads. Found here are about 620,000 distinct CDR3 sequences, about 51% of them singletons; the top ten hold about 14%. Sequenced material: blood. The receptors originated from an elderly woman in good health.

Remarks on this clonotype: A much bigger clone sits one base away, suggesting this may be a read error. This chain joins TRBV5-1 and TRBJ2-7; maybe TRBD1 (6 bases). The end of the DNA fits TRBJ2-5 better, so the J call may be wrong. This CDR3 has 14 residues. Germline-derived CDR1 and CDR2 are SGHRS and YFSETQ. The DNA of the CDR3 is TGCGTCAGCAGCCAAATACAGGGCCGGGAGACCCAGTACTTC. It yields the protein CVSSQIQGRETQYF.

The chain carries TRBV5-4 and TRBJ1-2; D is undetermined. Trimming stripped 0 bases from V and 3 bases from J, with 12 bases between. This CDR3 is built from 15 residues. Germline lookup yields CDR1 SGHNT and CDR2 YYREEE (reference sequence). The CDR3 protein is CASSLAGVQDYGYTF. The CDR3 DNA reads as TGTGCCAGCAGCTTGGCGGGAGTTCAGGACTATGGCTACACCTTC.